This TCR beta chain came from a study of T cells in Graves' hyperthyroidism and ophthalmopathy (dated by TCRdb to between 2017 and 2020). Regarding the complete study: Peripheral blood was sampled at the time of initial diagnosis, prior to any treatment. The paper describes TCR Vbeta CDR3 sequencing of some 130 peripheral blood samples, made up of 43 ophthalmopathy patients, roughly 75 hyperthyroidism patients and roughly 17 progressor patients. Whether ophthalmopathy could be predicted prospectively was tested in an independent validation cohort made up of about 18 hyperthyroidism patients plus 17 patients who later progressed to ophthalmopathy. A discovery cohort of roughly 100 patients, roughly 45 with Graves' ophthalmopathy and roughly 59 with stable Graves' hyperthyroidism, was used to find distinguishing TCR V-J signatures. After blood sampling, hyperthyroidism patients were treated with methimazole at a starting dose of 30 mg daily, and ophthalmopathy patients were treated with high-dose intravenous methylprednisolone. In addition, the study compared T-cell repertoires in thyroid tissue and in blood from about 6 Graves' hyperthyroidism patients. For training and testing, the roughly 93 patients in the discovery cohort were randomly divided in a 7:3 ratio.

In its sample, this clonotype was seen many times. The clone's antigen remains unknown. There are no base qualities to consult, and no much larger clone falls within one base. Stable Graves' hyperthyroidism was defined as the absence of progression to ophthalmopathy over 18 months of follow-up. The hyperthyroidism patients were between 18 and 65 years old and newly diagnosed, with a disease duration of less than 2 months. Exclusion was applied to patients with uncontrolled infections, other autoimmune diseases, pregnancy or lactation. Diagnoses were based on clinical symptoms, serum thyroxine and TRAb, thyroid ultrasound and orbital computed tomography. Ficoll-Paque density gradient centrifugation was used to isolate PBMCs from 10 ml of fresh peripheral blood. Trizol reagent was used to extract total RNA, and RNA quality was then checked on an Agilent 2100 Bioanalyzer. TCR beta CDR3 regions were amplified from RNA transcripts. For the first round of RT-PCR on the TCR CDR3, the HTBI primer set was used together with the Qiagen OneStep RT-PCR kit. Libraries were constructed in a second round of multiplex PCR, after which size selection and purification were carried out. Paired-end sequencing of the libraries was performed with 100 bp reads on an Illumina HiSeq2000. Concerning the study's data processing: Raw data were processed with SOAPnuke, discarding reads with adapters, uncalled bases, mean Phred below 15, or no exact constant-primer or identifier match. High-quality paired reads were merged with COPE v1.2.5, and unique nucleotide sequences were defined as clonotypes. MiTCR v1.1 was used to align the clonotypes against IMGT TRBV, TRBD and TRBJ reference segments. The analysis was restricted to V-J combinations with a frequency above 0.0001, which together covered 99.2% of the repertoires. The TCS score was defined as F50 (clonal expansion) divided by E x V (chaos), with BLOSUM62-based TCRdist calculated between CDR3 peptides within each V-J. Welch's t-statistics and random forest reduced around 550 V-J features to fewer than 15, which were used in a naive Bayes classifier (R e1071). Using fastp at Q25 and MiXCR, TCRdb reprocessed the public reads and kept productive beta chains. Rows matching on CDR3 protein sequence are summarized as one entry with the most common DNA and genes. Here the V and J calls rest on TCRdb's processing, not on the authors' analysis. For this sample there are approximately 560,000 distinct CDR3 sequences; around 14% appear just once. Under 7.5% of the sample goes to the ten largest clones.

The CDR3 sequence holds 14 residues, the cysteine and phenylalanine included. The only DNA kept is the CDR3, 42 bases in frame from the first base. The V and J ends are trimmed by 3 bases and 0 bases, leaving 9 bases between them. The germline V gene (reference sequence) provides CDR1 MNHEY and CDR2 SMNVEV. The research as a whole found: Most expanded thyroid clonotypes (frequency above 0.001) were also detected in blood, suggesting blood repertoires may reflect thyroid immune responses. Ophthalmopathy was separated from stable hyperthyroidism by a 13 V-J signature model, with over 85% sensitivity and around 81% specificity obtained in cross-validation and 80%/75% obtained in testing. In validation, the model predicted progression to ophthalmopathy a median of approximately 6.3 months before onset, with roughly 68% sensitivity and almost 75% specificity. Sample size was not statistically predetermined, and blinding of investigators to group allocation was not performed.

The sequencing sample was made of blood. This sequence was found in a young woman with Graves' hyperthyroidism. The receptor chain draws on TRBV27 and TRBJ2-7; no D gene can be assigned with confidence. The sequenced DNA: TGTGCCAGCAGTTTCCTAGGACCCTCCTACGAGCAGTACTTC. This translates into CASSFLGPSYEQYF.